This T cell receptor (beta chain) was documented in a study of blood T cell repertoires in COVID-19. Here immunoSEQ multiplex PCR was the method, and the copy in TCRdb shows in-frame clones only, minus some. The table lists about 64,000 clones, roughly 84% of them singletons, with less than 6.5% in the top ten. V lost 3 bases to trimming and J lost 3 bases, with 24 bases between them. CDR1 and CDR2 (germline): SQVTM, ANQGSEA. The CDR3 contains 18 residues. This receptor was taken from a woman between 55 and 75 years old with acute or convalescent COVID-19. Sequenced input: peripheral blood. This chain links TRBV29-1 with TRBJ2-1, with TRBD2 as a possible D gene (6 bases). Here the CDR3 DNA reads TGCAGCGTTGACCTCGGGACTTCCTTACTAGAAGGCTACAATGAGCAGTTCTTC. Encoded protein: CSVDLGTSLLEGYNEQFF.